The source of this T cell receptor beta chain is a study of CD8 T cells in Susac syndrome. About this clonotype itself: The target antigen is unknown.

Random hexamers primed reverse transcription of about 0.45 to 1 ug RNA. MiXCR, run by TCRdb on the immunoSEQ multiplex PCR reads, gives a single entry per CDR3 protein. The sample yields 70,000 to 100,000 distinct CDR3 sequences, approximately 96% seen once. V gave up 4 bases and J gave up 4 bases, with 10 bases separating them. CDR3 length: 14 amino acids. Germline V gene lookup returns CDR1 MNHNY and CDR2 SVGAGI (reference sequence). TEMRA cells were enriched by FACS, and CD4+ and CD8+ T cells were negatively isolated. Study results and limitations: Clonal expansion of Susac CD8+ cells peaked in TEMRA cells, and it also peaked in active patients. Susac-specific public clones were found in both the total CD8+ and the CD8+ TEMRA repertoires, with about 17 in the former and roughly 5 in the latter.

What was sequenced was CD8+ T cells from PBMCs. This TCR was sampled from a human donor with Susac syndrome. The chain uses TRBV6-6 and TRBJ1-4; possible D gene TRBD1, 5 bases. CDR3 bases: TGTGCCAGCAGTTGGGGCAGAAATAATGAAAAACTGTTTTTT. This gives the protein CASSWGRNNEKLFF.